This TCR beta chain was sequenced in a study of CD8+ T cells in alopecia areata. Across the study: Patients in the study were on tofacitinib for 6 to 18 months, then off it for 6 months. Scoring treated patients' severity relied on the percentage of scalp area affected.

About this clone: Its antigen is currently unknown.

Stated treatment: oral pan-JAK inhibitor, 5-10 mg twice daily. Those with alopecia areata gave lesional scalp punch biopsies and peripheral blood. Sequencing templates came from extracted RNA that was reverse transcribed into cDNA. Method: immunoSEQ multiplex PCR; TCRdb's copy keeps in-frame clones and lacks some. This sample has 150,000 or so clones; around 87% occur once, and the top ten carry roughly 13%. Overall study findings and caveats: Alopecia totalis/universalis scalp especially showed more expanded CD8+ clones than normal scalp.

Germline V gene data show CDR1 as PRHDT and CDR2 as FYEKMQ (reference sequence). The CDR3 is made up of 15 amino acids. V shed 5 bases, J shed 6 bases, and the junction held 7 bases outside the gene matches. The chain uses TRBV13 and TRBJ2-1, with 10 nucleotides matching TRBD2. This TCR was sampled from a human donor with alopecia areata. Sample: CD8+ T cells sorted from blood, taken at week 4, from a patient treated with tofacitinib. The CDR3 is CASSLGLAVFNEQFF. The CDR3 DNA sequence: TGTGCCAGCAGCCTCGGACTAGCGGTGTTCAATGAGCAGTTCTTC.